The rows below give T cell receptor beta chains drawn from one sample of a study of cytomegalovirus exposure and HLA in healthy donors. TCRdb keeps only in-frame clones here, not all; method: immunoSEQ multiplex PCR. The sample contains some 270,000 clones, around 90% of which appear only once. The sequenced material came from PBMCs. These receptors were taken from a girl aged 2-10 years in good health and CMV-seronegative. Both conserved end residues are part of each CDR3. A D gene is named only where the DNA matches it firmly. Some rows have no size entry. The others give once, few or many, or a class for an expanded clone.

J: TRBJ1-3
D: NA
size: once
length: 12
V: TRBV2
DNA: TGTGCCAGCAGTGAAGCGGGAGACACCATATATTTT
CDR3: CASSEAGDTIYF

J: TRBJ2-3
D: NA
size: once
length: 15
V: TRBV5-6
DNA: TGTGCCAGCAGCTTGGCCCGTGGCACCCCCGATACGCAGTATTTT
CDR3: CASSLARGTPDTQYF

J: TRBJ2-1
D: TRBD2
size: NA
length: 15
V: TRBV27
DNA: TGTGCCAGCGCGGGGGGCCGAGGTTCCTACAATGAGCAGTTCTTC
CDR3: CASAGGRGSYNEQFF

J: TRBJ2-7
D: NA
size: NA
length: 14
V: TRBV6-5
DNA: TGTGCCAGCAGGGCAGGGCCCTCCTCCTACGAGCAGTACTTC
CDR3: CASRAGPSSYEQYF

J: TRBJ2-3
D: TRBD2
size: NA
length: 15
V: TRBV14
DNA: TGTGCCAGCAAGCCAGCGGGGCTTAGCACAGATACGCAGTATTTT
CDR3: CASKPAGLSTDTQYF

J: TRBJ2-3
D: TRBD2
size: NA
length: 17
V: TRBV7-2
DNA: TGTGCCAGCAGCTTTGCGACTAGCGCAACTAGCACAGATACGCAGTATTTT
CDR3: CASSFATSATSTDTQYF

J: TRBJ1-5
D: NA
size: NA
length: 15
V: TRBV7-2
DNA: TGTGCCAGCAGCCCAGGGGTCTTTAGCAATCAGCCCCAGCATTTT
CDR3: CASSPGVFSNQPQHF

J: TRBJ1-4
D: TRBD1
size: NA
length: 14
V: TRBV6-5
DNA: TGTGCCAGCAGGAGGAGCGGGACAGGGGGAAAACTGTTTTTT
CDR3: CASRRSGTGGKLFF

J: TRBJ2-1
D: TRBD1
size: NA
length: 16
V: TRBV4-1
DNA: TGCGCCAGCAGCCAGGAACAGGGGGACTCCTACAATGAGCAGTTCTTC
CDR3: CASSQEQGDSYNEQFF

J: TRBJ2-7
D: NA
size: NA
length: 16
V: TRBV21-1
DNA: TGTGCCAGCAGCAGCCGGGGACAGGGGAAAACCTACGAGCAGTACTTC
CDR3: CASSSRGQGKTYEQYF

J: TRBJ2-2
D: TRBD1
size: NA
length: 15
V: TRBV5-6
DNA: TGTGCCAGCAGGTGGGGGACAGGGAACACCGGGGAGCTGTTTTTT
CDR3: CASRWGTGNTGELFF

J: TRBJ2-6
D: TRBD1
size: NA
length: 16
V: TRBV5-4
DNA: TGTGCCAGCACCCTTACAGGGGTCTCTGGGGCCAACGTCCTGACTTTC
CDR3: CASTLTGVSGANVLTF

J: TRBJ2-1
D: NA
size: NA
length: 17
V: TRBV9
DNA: TGTGCCAGCAGCGGCCCGCGACAGGGAGGTTTCTACAATGAGCAGTTCTTC
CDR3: CASSGPRQGGFYNEQFF

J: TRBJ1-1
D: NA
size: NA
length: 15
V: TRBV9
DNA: TGTGCCAGCAGCGTAGCTACGACAGGAGGTACTGAAGCTTTCTTT
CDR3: CASSVATTGGTEAFF

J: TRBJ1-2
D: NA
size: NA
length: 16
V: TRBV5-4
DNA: TGTGCCAGCAGCTTGGCGGGGATGCCCTCTAACTATGGCTACACCTTC
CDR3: CASSLAGMPSNYGYTF

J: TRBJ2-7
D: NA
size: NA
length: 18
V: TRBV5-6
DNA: TGTGCCAGCAGCTTTTCTCAGGGAAGACTCTCGGCATACTACGAGCAGTACTTC
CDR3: CASSFSQGRLSAYYEQYF

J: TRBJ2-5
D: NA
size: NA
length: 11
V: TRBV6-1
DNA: TGTGCCACCCGGGAACGGGAGACCCAGTACTTC
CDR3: CATRERETQYF

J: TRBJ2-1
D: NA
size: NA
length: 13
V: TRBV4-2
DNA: TGTGCCAGCAGCCAAAAACTAGTCGATGAGCAGTTCTTC
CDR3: CASSQKLVDEQFF

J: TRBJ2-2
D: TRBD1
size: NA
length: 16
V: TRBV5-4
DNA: TGTGCCAGCAGCTTGGGACCAGGGGGGAACACCGGGGAGCTGTTTTTT
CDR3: CASSLGPGGNTGELFF

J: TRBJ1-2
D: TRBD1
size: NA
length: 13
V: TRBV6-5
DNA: TGTGCCAGCAGCCTGGACAGGGACTATGGCTACACCTTC
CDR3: CASSLDRDYGYTF

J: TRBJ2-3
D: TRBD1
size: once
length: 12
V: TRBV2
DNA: TGTGCCACCCAGGGGGGCACAGATACGCAGTATTTT
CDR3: CATQGGTDTQYF

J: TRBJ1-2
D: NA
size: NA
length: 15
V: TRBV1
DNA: TGCACCAGCAGCCAAGTTCCAGGGTCCAACTATGGCTACACCTTC
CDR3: CTSSQVPGSNYGYTF

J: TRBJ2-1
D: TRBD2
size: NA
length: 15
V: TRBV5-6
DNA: TGTGCCAGCAGCTTCACTAGCGGGGTTTACAATGAGCAGTTCTTC
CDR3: CASSFTSGVYNEQFF

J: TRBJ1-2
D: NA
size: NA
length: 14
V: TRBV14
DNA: TGTGCCAGCAGCCCTACTTCATTCAACTATGGCTACACCTTC
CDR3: CASSPTSFNYGYTF

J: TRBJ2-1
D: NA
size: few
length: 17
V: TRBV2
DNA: TGTGCCAGCAGGGGGGCGACACCGCTTATTTCCTACAATGAGCAGTTCTTC
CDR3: CASRGATPLISYNEQFF

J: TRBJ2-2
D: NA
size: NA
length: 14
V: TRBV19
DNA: TGTGCCAGTAGTGGCAGGTTACGACCCGGGGAGCTGTTTTTT
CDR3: CASSGRLRPGELFF

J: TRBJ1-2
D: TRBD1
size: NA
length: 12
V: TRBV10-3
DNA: TGTGCCATCAAAGGGGGCGATTATGGCTACACCTTC
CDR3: CAIKGGDYGYTF

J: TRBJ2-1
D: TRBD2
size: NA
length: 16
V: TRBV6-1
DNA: TGTGCCAGCAGTGATCAGCCTAGCGGGGGGGCGAATGAGCAGTTCTTC
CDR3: CASSDQPSGGANEQFF

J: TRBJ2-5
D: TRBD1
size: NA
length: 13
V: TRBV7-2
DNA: TGTGCCAGCAACTCCGGGACAGATGAGACCCAGTACTTC
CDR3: CASNSGTDETQYF

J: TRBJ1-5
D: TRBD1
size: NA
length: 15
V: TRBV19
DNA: TGTGCCAGTAGTCCCCGGAAGGGGGCGAGTCAGCCCCAGCATTTT
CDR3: CASSPRKGASQPQHF

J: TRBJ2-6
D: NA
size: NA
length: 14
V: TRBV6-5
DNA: TGTGCCAGCATTGGCGGCTCTGGGGCCAACGTCCTGACTTTC
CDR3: CASIGGSGANVLTF

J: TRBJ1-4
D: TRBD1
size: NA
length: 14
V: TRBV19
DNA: TGTGCCAGTAGTATGGGACAGGTTGAAGAAAAACTGTTTTTT
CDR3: CASSMGQVEEKLFF

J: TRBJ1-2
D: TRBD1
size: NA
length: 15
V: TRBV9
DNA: TGTGCCAGCAGCACTGCGACAGGGTATAACTATGGCTACACCTTC
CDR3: CASSTATGYNYGYTF

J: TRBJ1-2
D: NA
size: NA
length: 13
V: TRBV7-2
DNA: TGTGCCAGCAGCTTAGGCGGTACCTATGGCTACACCTTC
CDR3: CASSLGGTYGYTF

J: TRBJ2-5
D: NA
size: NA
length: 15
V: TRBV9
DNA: TGTGCCAGCAGCGTAGGTAGCTCTCTCCGAGAGACCCAGTACTTC
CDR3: CASSVGSSLRETQYF

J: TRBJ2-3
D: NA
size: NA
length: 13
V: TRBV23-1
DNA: TGCGCCAGCTCATCCGGGAATCGTGATACGCAGTATTTT
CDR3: CASSSGNRDTQYF

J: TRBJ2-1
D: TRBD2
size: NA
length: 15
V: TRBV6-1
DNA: TGTGCCAGCAGTATAGCGGGGGGCTCCTACAATGAGCAGTTCTTC
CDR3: CASSIAGGSYNEQFF

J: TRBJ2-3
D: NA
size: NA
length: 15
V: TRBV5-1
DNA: TGCGCCAGCAGCTTGGGGGGCGGGGTTGAAGATACGCAGTATTTT
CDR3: CASSLGGGVEDTQYF

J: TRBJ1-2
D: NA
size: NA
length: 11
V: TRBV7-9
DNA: TGTGCGGGCTCCCTGAACTATGGCTACACCTTC
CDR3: CAGSLNYGYTF

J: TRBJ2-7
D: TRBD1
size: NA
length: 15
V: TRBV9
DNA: TGTGCCAGCAGCGTAACAGGACAGGGGGACTACGAGCAGTACTTC
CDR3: CASSVTGQGDYEQYF

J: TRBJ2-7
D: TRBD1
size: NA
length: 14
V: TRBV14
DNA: TGTGCCAGCAGTCTGAGGACAGGGTCCTACGAGCAGTACTTC
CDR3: CASSLRTGSYEQYF

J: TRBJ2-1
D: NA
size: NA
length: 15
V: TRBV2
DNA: TGTGCCAGCAGTGAAGCTAGGGGCAGGTTCGCTGAGCAGTTCTTC
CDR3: CASSEARGRFAEQFF

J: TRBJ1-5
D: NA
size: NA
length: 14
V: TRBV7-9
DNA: TGTGCCAGCAGCCTTGACTATAGCAATCAGCCCCAGCATTTT
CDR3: CASSLDYSNQPQHF

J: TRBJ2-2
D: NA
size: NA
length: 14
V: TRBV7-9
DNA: TGTGCCAGCAGCTTACGGGTGAACACCGGGGAGCTGTTTTTT
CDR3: CASSLRVNTGELFF

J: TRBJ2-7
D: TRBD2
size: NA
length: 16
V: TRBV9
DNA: TGTGCCAGCAGCCCCGGGGGACTAGCGCTAGCCTACGAGCAGTACTTC
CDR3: CASSPGGLALAYEQYF

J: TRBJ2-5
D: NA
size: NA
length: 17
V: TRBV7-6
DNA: TGTGCCAGCAGCTCGTGGGGGGGCCCTCGGTCGCAAGAGACCCAGTACTTC
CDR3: CASSSWGGPRSQETQYF

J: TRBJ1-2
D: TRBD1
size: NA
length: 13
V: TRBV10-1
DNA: TGCGCCAGCAGTATGACAGGGTCCTATGGCTACACCTTC
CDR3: CASSMTGSYGYTF

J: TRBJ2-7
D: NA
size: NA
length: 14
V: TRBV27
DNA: TGTGCCACTAGGAGGGTTGTGTTCTCCTACGAGCAGTACTTC
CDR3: CATRRVVFSYEQYF

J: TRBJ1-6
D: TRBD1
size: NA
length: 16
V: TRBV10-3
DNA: TGTGCCATCAGTGAGTCTGAGGACAGGGTCGGTTCACCCCTCCACTTT
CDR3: CAISESEDRVGSPLHF

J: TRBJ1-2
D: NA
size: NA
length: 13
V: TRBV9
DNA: TGTGCCAGCAGCGTTTCCCAGATCTATGGCTACACCTTC
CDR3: CASSVSQIYGYTF

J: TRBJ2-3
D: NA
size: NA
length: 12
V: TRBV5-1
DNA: TGCGCCAGCAGCACGGGCGGGGATACGCAGTATTTT
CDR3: CASSTGGDTQYF

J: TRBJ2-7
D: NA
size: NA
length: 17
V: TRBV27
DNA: TGTGCCAGCAGTTTATCGGACCCCCGAGGACAGCACTACGAGCAGTACTTC
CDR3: CASSLSDPRGQHYEQYF

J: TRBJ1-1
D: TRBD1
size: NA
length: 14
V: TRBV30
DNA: TGTGCCTGGAGTGGCACAGGGGGCGTTACTGAAGCTTTCTTT
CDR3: CAWSGTGGVTEAFF

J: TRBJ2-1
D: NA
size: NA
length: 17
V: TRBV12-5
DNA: TGTGCTAGTCTTGCCCTCAGTAGAGGGACTGACTACAATGAGCAGTTCTTC
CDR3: CASLALSRGTDYNEQFF

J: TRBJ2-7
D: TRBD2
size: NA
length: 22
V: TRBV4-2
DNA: TGTGCCAGCAGCCAAGCGCTAGCCAAGCAATGGTCCAGCGGGAGGGCCCTATACGAGCAGTACTTC
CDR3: CASSQALAKQWSSGRALYEQYF

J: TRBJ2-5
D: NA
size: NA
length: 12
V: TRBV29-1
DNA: TGCAGCGGAGCCTCTGGGCCGGAGACCCAGTACTTC
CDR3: CSGASGPETQYF

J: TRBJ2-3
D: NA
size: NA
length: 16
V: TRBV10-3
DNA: TGTGCCATCAGTGAGTCTAGCCGTGGGAGGACAGATACGCAGTATTTT
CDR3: CAISESSRGRTDTQYF

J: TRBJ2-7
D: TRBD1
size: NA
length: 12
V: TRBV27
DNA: TGTGCCTCCTGGACAGGGGGGAACGAGCAGTACTTC
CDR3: CASWTGGNEQYF

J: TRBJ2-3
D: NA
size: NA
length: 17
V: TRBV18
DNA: TGTGCCAGCTCACCACGTCAAACCAAGCTTGGTACAGATACGCAGTATTTT
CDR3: CASSPRQTKLGTDTQYF